The sequence of this T cell receptor beta chain was determined in a study of blood T cell repertoires in COVID-19. Across the whole study: Whether acute or convalescent, the COVID-19 samples came from the United States, Italy and Spain.

This clone was observed a single time. Original processing notes: Nucleated cell number was recorded as an estimate derived from reference gene primer amplification. This table comes from immunoSEQ multiplex PCR, and its TCRdb copy is limited to in-frame clones, with some not included. The V and J calls and clone size come from that table; D and trimming were worked out from the DNA. The data contain 210,000 or so clones, approximately 90% of them singletons. The V gene's germline CDR1 is MDHEN and CDR2 SYDVKM. This CDR3 has 13 amino acids. V was trimmed by 4 bases and J by 1 base, leaving 4 bases between them.

This clonotype was sampled from a woman in her forties who had recovered from COVID-19. V usage is TRBV28 and J usage is TRBJ2-2; D is unresolved. What was sequenced was peripheral blood. In nucleotides, the CDR3 is TGTGCCAGCAGTTCCTTGAACACCGGGGAGCTGTTTTTT. Translating gives CASSSLNTGELFF.